This TCR beta chain was identified in a study of cytomegalovirus exposure and HLA in healthy donors (dated by TCRdb to between 2016 and 2019). Background on the whole study: According to an earlier analysis of a few hundred of the donors, about 179 million T cells yielded 120 million or so unique TCR beta sequences and about 300 Gb of sequence data. The number of typed donors differed by locus: roughly 620-630 for A, B, C, DRB1 and DQB1; approximately 530 for DQA1; approximately 600 for DPA1; and some 430 for DPB1. Several DR-DQ haplotypes were treated as single units for association and clustering because of strong linkage in the cohort. To decide whether each TCR beta V gene segment behaved as functional or pseudogenic, an earlier analysis of fewer than 750 of the donors relied on high-throughput TCR beta sequencing. Every repertoire in the discovery cohort had been generated on one and the same sequencing platform. Among some 400 genotyped donors of the cohort, an average of 235,054 unique TCR beta nucleotide sequences were sequenced per donor, roughly 18% of them non-productive. The later analysis used no new phenotypic data to find candidate immune exposures, relying instead on TCR beta sequences and their occurrence across donors. A later analysis re-examined previously published TCR beta repertoires from more than 550 donors and added high-resolution HLA genotyping to investigate patterns of TCR occurrence. High-throughput TCR immunosequencing, statistical association of individual TCRs with disease status, and machine learning were combined to predict cytomegalovirus infection status. Using immunosequencing, the study profiled T cell repertoires from 500 to 800 subjects and related those repertoires to cytomegalovirus serostatus. The genetic ancestry cluster associated with self-reported Caucasian donors included around four fifths of the 300 to 450 genotyped donors. An early release covering 500 to 750 HLA-typed donors comprised around 300 gigabases of sequencing data and approximately 85 million unique TCR sequences. A later genetic analysis took genome-wide SNP genotypes for about 55% of the roughly 700 donors and used that subset as a discovery cohort. HLA typing included class I and class II loci at four-digit resolution. In addition to the first cohort of around 670 subjects, a separate validation cohort of 120 different subjects was used. Donor age, sex, ethnicity and CMV serostatus were compiled together with the repertoire data. The study aimed to test whether cataloging public T cell receptors could reveal signatures of past pathogen exposure. Overall study outcomes, separate from this receptor: In a later genetic analysis, fewer N-insertions in productive TCRs were reported among donors in an Asian-associated ancestry cluster than the approximately 710-donor mean. The earlier analysis of nearly 600 of the donors excluded seventeen rarely observed V segments, including chromosome 9 orphons, because counts were too low. The study gave a list of about 150 TCR beta chains associated with cytomegalovirus. Strong co-occurrence of HLA alleles, especially DR and DQ, made assigning TCR associations to individual alleles difficult. A later analysis found that TCR association rates varied across HLA loci, with DRB1 alleles showing the most associated TCRs and HLA-C alleles the fewest. A cluster of highly shared sequence variants was judged likely to be a technical artifact of the sequencing pipeline. Cytomegalovirus status was reported to be diagnosed by the classifier with high specificity and sensitivity in both the original and validation cohorts. In vitro tests confirmed that a few of the cytomegalovirus-associated TCR beta chains recognize cytomegalovirus antigens. Because some donors lacked HLA typing at each locus, the association tests relied only on the typed subset. The presence/absence analyses assumed that sequencing depth was roughly uniform across donors, and that assumption may not be true. It was suggested by the authors that the approach could potentially be generalized to other disease states and immunological phenotypes. Because the 87-base-pair reads could not distinguish some IMGT-functional V segments, including TRBV6-2 and TRBV6-3, those segments were excluded. In a later analysis, 16,951 TCR beta sequences were associated with specific HLA alleles at a false discovery rate of 0.05. An association between a missense DCLRE1C variant and V-gene and J-gene trimming of TCR beta chains was found in a later genetic analysis and replicated in an independent cohort. A later analysis found that most CMV-associated TCR beta chains appeared HLA-restricted, with HLA associations seemingly driven largely by CMV exposure. An earlier analysis of approximately 540 of the donors showed that most TCR beta V segments appeared in productive rearrangements either about 87% or about 30% of the time, which broadly matched IMGT annotations. A later analysis found that HLA-associated TCR beta chains were more clonally expanded and had lower generation probabilities than equally common non-associated chains. The only immune exposure information available for the cohort was CMV serostatus. Correlated functional status among segregating V segments might reflect linkage disequilibrium, but an unknown experimental factor could not be ruled out. This cohort had only TCR beta chains sequenced, and the lack of alpha or paired-chain data limited which features could be detected. A later analysis reported that several top co-occurrence clusters appeared linked to parvovirus B19, influenza, CMV and Epstein-Barr virus. A further reported finding was that TCR beta sequences accurately predicted the HLA-A and HLA-B alleles for most subjects in the first cohort. Most TCR sequences were seen in very few donors, while some public TCRs were found in many individuals.

The V and J ends are trimmed by 4 bases and 0 bases, leaving 6 bases between them. CDR3 length: 13 amino acids, cysteine to phenylalanine. The sequence is cut down to CDR3 DNA, 39 bases in frame from base 1. CDR1 LGHNT and CDR2 FRNRAP were looked up in the germline V gene. The library relied on the immunoSEQ multiplex PCR assay. A mixture of 60 forward primers for TCR Vbeta segments and 13 reverse primers for TCR Jbeta segments was used in the multiplex PCR. Amplification of the CDR3 region of rearranged TCR beta genes was performed with a multiplex PCR assay on genomic DNA. The Illumina HiSeq System was used to sequence the amplified TCR beta libraries as 87-base-pair reads. Per the authors' processing: A later analysis counted 75 million to 100 million unique TCR beta chains across the 500 to 850 repertoires, and approximately 11 million of these chains were shared by at least two donors. To remove PCR and sequencing errors, raw reads were error-corrected and collapsed into unique sequences using a nearest-neighbor algorithm that merged closely related sequences. To assign V, D and J gene segments, CDR3 sequences were aligned to IMGT reference sequences. For a sequence to be retained, a match of at least six nucleotides was required to both a V gene segment and a J gene segment. Rearrangements were classified as productive when the CDR3 lacked stop codons and remained in frame with V and J, and all other rearrangements were classified as non-productive. Following IMGT convention, CDR3 was defined as the stretch from the second conserved V-encoded cysteine up to the conserved J-encoded phenylalanine. The earlier analysis of a few hundred of the donors excluded sequences that lacked an unambiguous match to a single V gene segment. In an earlier analysis of 587 of the donors, a V segment was called functional when productive rearrangements were above 56.7%, and segregating when the standard deviation between donors exceeded 5%. To diagnose cytomegalovirus status from the catalog of TCR beta chain sequences, a statistical classification framework was built. A later analysis assigned V and J genes by comparing TCR nucleotide sequences with IMGT/GENE-DB human TR gene sequences. The TCRdist pipeline was used in a later analysis to assign CDR3 sequences and most-parsimonious VDJ recombination scenarios. In a later analysis, every TCR beta chain was defined by the combination of its CDR3 amino acid sequence and its V-gene family, and reads without a unique V-gene family were dropped. To address suspected cross-contamination and a sequencing artifact, a later analysis removed around 590 highly shared, low-generation-probability nucleotide sequences. For each public chain, a later analysis derived a clonal expansion index from normalized ranks of inferred template counts within each repertoire. In a later analysis, generation probabilities were computed using a VDJ recombination model fitted to out-of-frame rearrangements, and the results were checked against IGoR. Hypergeometric tests were used in a later analysis to score TCR-TCR, TCR-HLA and TCR-CMV co-occurrence, with a repertoire-size bias correction applied to the TCR pairs. In a later analysis, false discovery rates were estimated by permuting HLA or CMV assignments 20 times. In a later analysis, co-occurring TCRs were grouped with DBSCAN, and TCRdist sequence similarity was added when clustering was performed within HLA-allele-positive subsets. Repertoires with fewer than 30,000 or more than 120,000 public chains, plus five repertoires with anomalous nucleotide sharing, were excluded from co-occurrence clustering. The clones in this table, taken by TCRdb from immuneACCESS, are in-frame only. Not every clone is retained; where verified, under half of the shortfall comes from an unresolved V gene, and the cause of the rest is unknown. D and trimming come from the DNA, and the V and J calls and clone size come from that table. Counted in this sample were some 150,000 clones; approximately 71% of them appeared once. 2.5% to 4% of the sample is taken by the ten largest.

As for this clone: What antigen it recognizes has not been identified. No much larger clonotype is one base removed from it; base qualities were not supplied.

In total, more than 500 healthy bone marrow donors made up the cohort. Cohort members were all nominally healthy when sampled, although unrecorded immune exposures were likely present. The donor tested CMV seronegative, placing the donor among the approximately 360 seronegative members of the cohort. A peripheral blood sample was collected from each donor, and TCR beta sequencing was performed on peripheral blood mononuclear cells. Genomic DNA was extracted from the blood cell samples with the Qiagen DNeasy Blood Extraction Kit. The chain joins TRBV12-5 to TRBJ1-1; the D gene remains uncertain. This sequence originates from a man aged 35 to 55 in good health and CMV-seronegative. Sequences were obtained from PBMCs. The CDR3 protein: CASGYRLNTEAFF. The sequenced DNA: TGTGCTAGTGGTTACCGGTTGAACACTGAAGCTTTCTTT.